This T cell receptor beta chain came from a study of CD8+ T cells in alopecia areata. Regarding the study as a whole: Unlike in mice, where it was clearer, TCR sharing across patients was less clear, possibly HLA-related. Especially in alopecia totalis/universalis, lesional scalp showed greater clonality than normal scalp did. Normal skin contains resident alphabeta T cells, and these are also sequenced in scalp samples.

The length of the CDR3 is 16 residues. V gave up 2 bases and J gave up 4 bases, with 17 bases separating them. Germline CDR1 SGHDN, CDR2 FVKESK. In the case of this clone: As yet, its antigen is unknown.

Sorting of PBMCs yielded the CD4+ and CD8+ T cells. cDNA reverse transcribed from extracted RNA served as the sequencing template. Only in-frame clones appear in the TCRdb table, and some are missing; sequencing was by immunoSEQ multiplex PCR. Among a few hundred thousand clones listed, roughly 56% were seen once. Sequences were obtained from CD8+ T cells sorted from blood. This chain links TRBV14 with TRBJ1-2; D might be TRBD1 (5 bases). The source of this sequence is a human donor in good health. The CDR3 here is CASSQRWGVHPYGYTF. The CDR3 nucleotides read TGTGCCAGCAGCCAACGTTGGGGGGTCCACCCCTATGGCTACACCTTC.